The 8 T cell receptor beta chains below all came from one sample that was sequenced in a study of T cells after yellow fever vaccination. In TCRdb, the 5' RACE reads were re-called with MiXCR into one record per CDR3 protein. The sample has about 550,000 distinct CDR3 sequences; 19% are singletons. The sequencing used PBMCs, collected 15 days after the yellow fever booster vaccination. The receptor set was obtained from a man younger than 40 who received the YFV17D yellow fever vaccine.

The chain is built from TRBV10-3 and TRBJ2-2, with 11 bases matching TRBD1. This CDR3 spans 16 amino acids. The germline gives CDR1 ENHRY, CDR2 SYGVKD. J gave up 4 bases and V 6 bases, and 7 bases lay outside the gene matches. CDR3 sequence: CAISLSGTGGTGELFF. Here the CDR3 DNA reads TGTGCCATCAGCCTTTCCGGGACAGGGGGCACCGGGGAGCTGTTTTTT.

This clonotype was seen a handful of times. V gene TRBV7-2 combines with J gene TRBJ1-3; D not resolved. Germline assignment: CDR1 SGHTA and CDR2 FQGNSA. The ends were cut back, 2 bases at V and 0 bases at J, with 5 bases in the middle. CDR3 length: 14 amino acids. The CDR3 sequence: CASSLSRSGNTIYF. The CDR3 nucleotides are TGTGCCAGCAGCTTAAGCCGCTCTGGAAACACCATATATTTT.

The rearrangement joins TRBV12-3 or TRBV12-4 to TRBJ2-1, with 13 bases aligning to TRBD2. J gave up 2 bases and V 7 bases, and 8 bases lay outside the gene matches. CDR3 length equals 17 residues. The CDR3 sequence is CASNVVGTSGTYNEQFF. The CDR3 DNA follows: TGTGCCAGCAACGTCGTTGGGACTAGCGGGACCTACAATGAGCAGTTCTTC.

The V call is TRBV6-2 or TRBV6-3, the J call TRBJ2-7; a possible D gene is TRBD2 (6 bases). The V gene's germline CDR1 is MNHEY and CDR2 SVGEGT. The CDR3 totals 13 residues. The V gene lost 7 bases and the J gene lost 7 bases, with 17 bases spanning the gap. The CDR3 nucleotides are TGTGCCAGCAATGCTCAGTACCGGGGGGAGCAGTACTTC. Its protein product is CASNAQYRGEQYF.

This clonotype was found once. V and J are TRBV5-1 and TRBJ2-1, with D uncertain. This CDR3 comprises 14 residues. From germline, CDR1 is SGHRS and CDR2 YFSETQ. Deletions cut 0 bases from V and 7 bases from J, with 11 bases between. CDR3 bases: TGCGCCAGCAGCTTGGTAGTCGATGGGAATGAGCAGTTCTTC. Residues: CASSLVVDGNEQFF.

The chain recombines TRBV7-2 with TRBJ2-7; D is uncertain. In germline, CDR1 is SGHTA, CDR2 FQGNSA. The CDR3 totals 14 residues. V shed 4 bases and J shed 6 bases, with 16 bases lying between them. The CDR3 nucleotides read TGTGCCAGCAGCTCCCGGTCCCCGTTGGGCGAGCAGTACTTC. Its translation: CASSSRSPLGEQYF.

The chain's CDR3 is CASSLDTSSYEQYF. In nucleotides, the CDR3 is TGTGCCAGCAGCTTAGATACTAGTTCCTACGAGCAGTACTTC. The gene calls are TRBV11-2 and TRBJ2-7; possible D gene TRBD2, 5 bases. The CDR3 totals 14 residues. The germline V and J ends were trimmed by 0 bases and 1 base, with 7 bases remaining between them. Germline CDR1 reads SGHAT; CDR2 reads FQNNGV.

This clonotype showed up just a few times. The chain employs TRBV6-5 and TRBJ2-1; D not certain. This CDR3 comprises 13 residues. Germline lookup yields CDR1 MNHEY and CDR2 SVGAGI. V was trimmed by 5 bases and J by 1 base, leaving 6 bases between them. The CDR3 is CASSHMSYNEQFF. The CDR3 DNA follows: TGTGCCAGCAGTCACATGTCCTACAATGAGCAGTTCTTC.